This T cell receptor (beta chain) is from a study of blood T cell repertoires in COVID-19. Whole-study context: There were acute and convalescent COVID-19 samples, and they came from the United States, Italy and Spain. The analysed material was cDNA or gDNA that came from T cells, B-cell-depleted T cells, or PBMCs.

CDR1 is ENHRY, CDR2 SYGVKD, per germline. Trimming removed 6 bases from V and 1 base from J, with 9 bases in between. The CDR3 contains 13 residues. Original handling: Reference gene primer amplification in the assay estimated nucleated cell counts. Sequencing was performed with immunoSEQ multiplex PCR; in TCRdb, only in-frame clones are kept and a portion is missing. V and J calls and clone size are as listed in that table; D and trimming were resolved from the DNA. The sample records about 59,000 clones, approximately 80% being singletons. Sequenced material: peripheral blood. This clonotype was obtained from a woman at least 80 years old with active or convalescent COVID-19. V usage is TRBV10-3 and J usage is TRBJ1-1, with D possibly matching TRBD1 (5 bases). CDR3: CAISGGQNTEAFF. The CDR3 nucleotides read TGTGCCATCAGCGGGGGTCAGAACACTGAAGCTTTCTTT.